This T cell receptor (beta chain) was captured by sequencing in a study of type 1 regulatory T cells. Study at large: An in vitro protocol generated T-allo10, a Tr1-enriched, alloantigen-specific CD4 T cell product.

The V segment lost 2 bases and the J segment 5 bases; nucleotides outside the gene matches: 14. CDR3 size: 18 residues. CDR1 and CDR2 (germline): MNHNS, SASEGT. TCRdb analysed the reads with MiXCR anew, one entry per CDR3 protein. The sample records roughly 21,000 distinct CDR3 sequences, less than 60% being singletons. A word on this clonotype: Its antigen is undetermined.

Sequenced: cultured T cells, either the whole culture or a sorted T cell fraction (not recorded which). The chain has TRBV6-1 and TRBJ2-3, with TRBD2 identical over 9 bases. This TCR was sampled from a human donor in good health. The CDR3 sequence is CASSETVALAGWQDTQYF. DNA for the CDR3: TGTGCCAGCAGTGAAACAGTCGCTCTAGCGGGGTGGCAAGATACGCAGTATTTT.